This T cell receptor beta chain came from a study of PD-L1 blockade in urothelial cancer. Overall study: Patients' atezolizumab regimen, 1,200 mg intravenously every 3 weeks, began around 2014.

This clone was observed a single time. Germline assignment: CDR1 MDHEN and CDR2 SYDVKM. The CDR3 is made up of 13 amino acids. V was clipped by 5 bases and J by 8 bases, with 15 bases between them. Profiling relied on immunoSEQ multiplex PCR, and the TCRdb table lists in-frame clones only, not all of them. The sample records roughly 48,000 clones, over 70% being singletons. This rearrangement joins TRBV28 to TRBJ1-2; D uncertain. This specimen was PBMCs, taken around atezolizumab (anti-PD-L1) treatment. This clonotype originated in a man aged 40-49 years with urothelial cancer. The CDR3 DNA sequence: TGTGCCAGCAGTCTAACCTCCCGGGGAGGCTACACCTTC. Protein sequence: CASSLTSRGGYTF.